This is a list of T cell receptor beta chains from one sample in a study of blood T cell repertoires in COVID-19. TCRdb keeps only in-frame clones here, not all; method: immunoSEQ multiplex PCR. The sample records around 190,000 clones, 86% being singletons. The sample comprised PBMCs or T cells enriched from blood (not recorded which). All receptors come from a man aged 40-50 years with acute COVID-19. Each CDR3 is given with its conserved first and last residue. Not every row has a clone size; where given, it reads once, few, many or a size class.

j_gene: TRBJ1-1; abundance: NA; v_gene: TRBV6-5; len: 15; CDR3aa: CASRLGGTGLTEAFF
j_gene: TRBJ2-3; abundance: NA; v_gene: TRBV19; len: 16; CDR3aa: CASSVLAGAGTDTQYF
j_gene: TRBJ2-1; abundance: NA; v_gene: TRBV3-1/TRBV3-2; len: 14; CDR3aa: CASSQWDYRDEQFF
j_gene: TRBJ2-1; abundance: NA; v_gene: TRBV30; len: 12; CDR3aa: CAWNPGGQGQFF
j_gene: TRBJ2-7; abundance: NA; v_gene: TRBV2; len: 14; CDR3aa: CASSWGDYSYEQYF
j_gene: TRBJ1-1; abundance: many; v_gene: TRBV28; len: 11; CDR3aa: CASSFTYEAFF
j_gene: TRBJ1-3; abundance: NA; v_gene: TRBV10-3; len: 13; CDR3aa: CAIAGNLGNTIYF
j_gene: TRBJ1-2; abundance: NA; v_gene: TRBV3-1/TRBV3-2; len: 16; CDR3aa: CASSHHRAGVDYGYTF
j_gene: TRBJ1-5; abundance: NA; v_gene: TRBV10-3; len: 13; CDR3aa: CATCREVNQPQHF
j_gene: TRBJ1-4; abundance: NA; v_gene: TRBV19; len: 14; CDR3aa: CASRQGNYNEKLFF
j_gene: TRBJ1-2; abundance: NA; v_gene: TRBV20-1; len: 13; CDR3aa: CSASPRGFQGYTF
j_gene: TRBJ1-5; abundance: NA; v_gene: TRBV27; len: 15; CDR3aa: CASSLAGATNQPQHF
j_gene: TRBJ1-6; abundance: NA; v_gene: TRBV12-3/TRBV12-4; len: 12; CDR3aa: CASSLARRGLHF
j_gene: TRBJ1-2; abundance: few; v_gene: TRBV2; len: 14; CDR3aa: CARTSSEGEYGYTF
j_gene: TRBJ1-5; abundance: NA; v_gene: TRBV4-2; len: 15; CDR3aa: CASSQDGQSTRPQHF
j_gene: TRBJ2-1; abundance: NA; v_gene: TRBV5-1; len: 15; CDR3aa: CASSLRGLAHNEQFF
j_gene: TRBJ2-7; abundance: NA; v_gene: TRBV29-1; len: 12; CDR3aa: CSGASQGYEQYF
j_gene: TRBJ1-5; abundance: NA; v_gene: TRBV15; len: 15; CDR3aa: CATSRGTQGVEPQHF
j_gene: TRBJ1-1; abundance: NA; v_gene: TRBV19; len: 15; CDR3aa: CASSITTPMNTEAFF
j_gene: TRBJ2-1; abundance: NA; v_gene: TRBV6-1; len: 14; CDR3aa: CASSEVGQGWVQFF
j_gene: TRBJ2-2; abundance: NA; v_gene: TRBV27; len: 14; CDR3aa: CASSWAGDGGELFF
j_gene: TRBJ1-5; abundance: few; v_gene: TRBV3-1/TRBV3-2; len: 17; CDR3aa: CASSPQGQGRIVQPQHF
j_gene: TRBJ2-7; abundance: NA; v_gene: TRBV15; len: 13; CDR3aa: CATSRDRHYEQYF
j_gene: TRBJ1-2; abundance: NA; v_gene: TRBV12-3/TRBV12-4; len: 13; CDR3aa: CASSSTGTQGYTF
j_gene: TRBJ2-7; abundance: NA; v_gene: TRBV28; len: 17; CDR3aa: CASSSLLIDRVAYEQYF
j_gene: TRBJ2-3; abundance: NA; v_gene: TRBV23-1; len: 17; CDR3aa: CASSPASGRAATDTQYF
j_gene: TRBJ1-1; abundance: NA; v_gene: TRBV18; len: 12; CDR3aa: CASSTGGPEAFF
j_gene: TRBJ2-3; abundance: NA; v_gene: TRBV24-1; len: 18; CDR3aa: CATSDRSGTSGYTDTQYF
j_gene: TRBJ1-2; abundance: NA; v_gene: TRBV7-9; len: 15; CDR3aa: CASSRMRDRDYGYTF
j_gene: TRBJ2-7; abundance: NA; v_gene: TRBV9; len: 13; CDR3aa: CASSRGLSYEQYF
j_gene: TRBJ1-1; abundance: NA; v_gene: TRBV7-9; len: 11; CDR3aa: CASSREWSAFF
j_gene: TRBJ1-3; abundance: few; v_gene: TRBV7-9; len: 15; CDR3aa: CASSLGTGSGNTIYF
j_gene: TRBJ1-1; abundance: few; v_gene: TRBV28; len: 16; CDR3aa: CASSSYGPGQKAEAFF
j_gene: TRBJ2-5; abundance: NA; v_gene: TRBV1; len: 16; CDR3aa: CTSSQSASSGVETQYF
j_gene: TRBJ2-7; abundance: NA; v_gene: TRBV4-1; len: 15; CDR3aa: CASSHDSSGAYEQYF
j_gene: TRBJ2-7; abundance: NA; v_gene: TRBV15; len: 16; CDR3aa: CATSRGSVRQDYEQYF
j_gene: TRBJ1-5; abundance: few; v_gene: TRBV7-2; len: 15; CDR3aa: CASSLGTYSNQPQHF
j_gene: TRBJ2-7; abundance: few; v_gene: TRBV5-1; len: 13; CDR3aa: CASRSSGTYEQYF
j_gene: TRBJ2-1; abundance: NA; v_gene: TRBV11-2; len: 18; CDR3aa: CASSSSGRDLSSYNEQFF
j_gene: TRBJ1-1; abundance: NA; v_gene: TRBV10-1; len: 14; CDR3aa: CASSNRDRNTEAFF
j_gene: TRBJ1-2; abundance: NA; v_gene: TRBV3-1/TRBV3-2; len: 15; CDR3aa: CASSPSATANYGYTF